The T cell receptor beta chain described here comes from a study of T cell clusters in autoimmune cytopenias (dated by TCRdb to about 2019). With respect to the entire study: Of the approximately 40 healthy donor controls, 22 were female, and the group had a mean age of around 51 years and a median age of around 60 years. Per sample, TRB sequencing gave a median depth of around 55,000 reads and a median of around 2,200 distinct TRB clonotypes. In autoimmune cytopenia patients, peripheral blood TRB and IGH repertoires were sequenced during active disease and over treatment follow-up, together with healthy, CLL and autoimmune hepatitis controls. The goal of the study was to find out whether patients with autoimmune cytopenia have a disease-specific immune repertoire signature that could be used as a blood-based biomarker. For primary cytopenia, the controls were about two dozen age-matched healthy donors, and for secondary cytopenia, the controls were 14 age-matched CLL patients. Autoimmune hepatitis repertoires were compared against fewer than 30 age- and sex-matched healthy donors. On the study overall, not on this receptor specifically: The T cell clusters were defined only in silico, and the functional role of the clusters was left to be validated experimentally. Healthy donors had almost three times as many exclusive TRB clusters as active autoimmune hepatitis patients, a finding consistent with an autoimmunity-wide signature. GLIPH results suggested that primary autoimmune cytopenia patients were missing physiological T cell clusters, with 51 clusters found only in healthy donors compared with more than 15 found only in patients. Shifts in the TRB repertoire, including less even repertoires in secondary cytopenia and CLL, were mostly a reflection of lymphoma bias and not of autoimmunity. In the comparison of secondary cytopenia with CLL, the cluster-lack signature was not observed, apparently because the dominant lymphoma-associated repertoire masked the signature.

CDR1 MNHEY and CDR2 SVGEGT were looked up in the germline V gene. The CDR3, cysteine through phenylalanine, is 14 amino acids long. A DNA sequence was not provided. Details on this clonotype: This receptor's antigen is unknown.

TRB rearrangements were amplified by multiplex PCR using a touch-down protocol with TRB-A and TRB-B primer pools mixed in one tube. Illumina adapters and sample indices were added to the amplicons through two consecutive PCR reactions performed with Phusion HS II polymerase. The amplicons were purified from gel with the NucleoSpin Gel and PCR Clean-up kit, after which the amplicons were quantified by Qubit and checked for quality on an Agilent 2100 Bioanalyzer. Libraries were sequenced on an Illumina MiSeq using 600-cycle, single-indexed, paired-end runs. In the source study's methods: MiXCR version 2.1.12 with the default MiXCR reference library was used to align and assemble TRB reads. A clone was defined by each unique CDR3 nucleotide sequence, and the analysis included only productive sequences supported by at least two reads. To assess repertoire diversity, an R script computed alpha-parameterized diversity profiles (alpha 0 to 5), which included the Shannon (alpha 1) and Simpson (alpha 2) indices. Combinatorial TRB VJ usage was computed with the tcR package and compared between cohorts by principal component analysis with ade4. Using GLIPH, TCRbeta CDR3s were clustered on pairs of cohorts matched for age and read depth, and a Wilcoxon test was used to compare cluster frequencies. Each CDR3 protein sequence appears as one entry after TCRdb reprocessed the reads, and no DNA is included. The V and J calls and clone size are TCRdb's, not the authors'. This specimen's table enumerates 5,500 to 7,500 distinct CDR3 sequences. Of the sample, roughly 8.2% falls within the top ten clones.

TRB amplification used around 250 ng of peripheral blood genomic DNA, approximately 41,000 genome equivalents, per sample. These same records also appear under a second study, on T cell repertoires in aging, cancer and after chemotherapy. From the second report: The donors fell into six age groups ranging from 30 or younger to 70 or older, and each group had at least three individuals. Control TCR repertoires from healthy donors were recorded across several months to years, and re-sampling revealed clear clonal overlap. The full dataset contained several million TCR reads. Compared with age-matched healthy donors, untreated patients with either hematological or solid cancers had significantly lower TCR diversity in the blood along with higher clonality. In healthy donors, the decline in TCR diversity with age was mainly due to loss of richness, whereas in cancer patients loss of evenness also played a role. An increase in median generation probability over the chemotherapy interval was observed in both cancer cohorts, suggesting that the repertoire was reconstituted through rebound thymic output. According to the authors, the repertoire data do not permit conclusions about immunological memory after chemotherapy. The study profiled peripheral blood TCR beta repertoires from healthy donors and cancer patients to examine immunoaging and T cell reconstitution after chemotherapy. The cohort comprised about 210 cancer patients, 94 with hematological and 110 to 140 with solid cancers, plus 95 healthy donors as a reference group. MiXCR versions 2.12 and 3.0.5 were used to process TRB sequences. The repertoire metrics were Shannon diversity, evenness, clonality (defined as one minus evenness), and alpha-parameterized diversity profiles covering alpha 0 to 5. The IGoR algorithm was used to calculate generation probabilities of clones in the paired pre- and post-chemotherapy samples.

The V and J segments used are TRBV6-2 or TRBV6-3 and TRBJ2-5; without DNA, the TCRdb call of TRBD2 cannot be checked. The sequenced material came from peripheral blood. The clonotype comes from a human donor in good health. The encoded CDR3 is CASSPRGGLKTQYF.